Below, 22 T cell receptor beta chains from the same sample are listed, as sequenced in a study of shared clonotypes between healthy human individuals. TCRdb's copy holds only in-frame clones and misses some; the assay was immunoSEQ multiplex PCR. The repertoire holds over 750,000 clones, with about 96% as singletons. CD8 cells classed as naive were CD45RO-negative and positively selected for CCR7, excluding terminally differentiated effector memory CD45RA+ cells. Sequencing input: naive CD8+ T cells sorted from blood. Every receptor here comes from a man younger than 45 in good health.

The CDR3 region has the DNA TGTGCCAGCAGCCCGGGGACGGCCCCCTACGAGCAGTACTTC. It is translated as CASSPGTAPYEQYF. V gene TRBV7-9 combines with J gene TRBJ2-7, with D perhaps TRBD1 or TRBD2 (5 bases each). Trimming took off 5 bases at V and 2 bases at J, with 13 bases between the two ends. CDR1 and CDR2 from the germline V gene are SEHNR and FQNEAQ (reference sequence). This CDR3 has 14 residues.

This chain uses TRBV28 with TRBJ1-4; unclear D gene. The V gene lost 5 bases and the J gene lost 4 bases, with 14 bases spanning the gap. The CDR3 has 15 amino acids. The germline V gene encodes CDR1 MDHEN and CDR2 SYDVKM. The CDR3: CASSPRPTFNEKLFF. CDR3 DNA: TGTGCCAGCAGTCCTAGACCGACTTTTAATGAAAAACTGTTTTTT.

The V gene is TRBV5-1, the J gene TRBJ2-5; D is undetermined. Germline CDR1 reads SGHRS; CDR2 reads YFSETQ. CDR3 size: 16 residues. V lost 0 bases and J lost 1, with 13 bases in between. CDR3 residues: CASSLAVGRLQETQYF. As DNA, the CDR3 is TGCGCCAGCAGCTTGGCCGTCGGACGCCTCCAAGAGACCCAGTACTTC.

This rearrangement joins TRBV29-1 to TRBJ1-5; D may be TRBD1 (5 bases). The length of the CDR3 is 14 residues. Germline-derived CDR1 and CDR2 are SQVTM and ANQGSEA. Trimming removed 6 bases at V and 0 bases at J, with 12 bases between. CDR3 nucleotide sequence: TGCAGCGTACAGGTTGGGGATAGCAATCAGCCCCAGCATTTT. Encoded protein: CSVQVGDSNQPQHF.

This clone has just one count. The chain recombines TRBV4-1 with TRBJ2-1; 7 bases fit TRBD2. Germline CDR1 MGHRA, CDR2 YSYEKL. J was trimmed by 2 bases and V by 4 bases; bases with no gene match: 5. The CDR3 consists of 15 residues. The CDR3 DNA sequence: TGCGCCAGCAGCCTGGCGGGAGCAACCTACAATGAGCAGTTCTTC. Protein sequence: CASSLAGATYNEQFF.

The chain recombines TRBV4-2 with TRBJ2-7, with D perhaps TRBD1 (5 bases). Trimming removed 1 base at V and 6 bases at J, with 16 bases between. From germline, CDR1 is LGHNA and CDR2 YNFKEQ. This CDR3 spans 15 amino acids. CDR3 region: CASSQVIGRVGEQYF. CDR3 DNA: TGTGCCAGCAGCCAAGTTATTGGCAGGGTGGGCGAGCAGTACTTC.

This clone appeared a single time. In the same sample, other DNA sequences code for this CDR3. V usage is TRBV7-9 and J usage is TRBJ2-1; D is undetermined. V shed 5 bases and J shed 3 bases, with 8 bases lying between them. The CDR3 has 13 residues. CDR1 is SEHNR and CDR2 is FQNEAQ in the germline V gene (reference sequence). DNA of the CDR3: TGTGCCAGCAGCCGGAGAAACTACAATGAGCAGTTCTTC. This encodes CASSRRNYNEQFF. The variable domain in full, with the rest retrieved from reference TRBV7-9 and TRBJ2-1, is DTGVSQNPRHKITKRGQNVTFRCDPISEHNRLYWYRQTLGQGPEFLTYFQNEAQLEKSRLLSDRFSAERPKGSFSTLEIQRTEQGDSAMYLCASSRRNYNEQFFGPGTRLTVL.

The gene calls are TRBV6-5 and TRBJ1-1; TRBD1 matches 11 bases. With 2 bases clipped from V and 5 bases from J, the junction kept 4 bases outside the gene matches. Germline CDR1 reads MNHEY; CDR2 reads SVGAGI. CDR3 length equals 15 residues. DNA for the CDR3: TGTGCCAGCAGTTACGGGACAGGGGGTTATACTGAAGCTTTCTTT. Its translation: CASSYGTGGYTEAFF.

This chain joins TRBV7-9 and TRBJ1-4; D might be TRBD1 (5 bases). This CDR3 is 14 amino acids long. Germline V gene data show CDR1 as SEHNR and CDR2 as FQNEAQ (reference sequence). V lost 2 bases, J lost 7 bases, and 11 bases lay in between. The CDR3 loop is CASSLSGNFEKLFF. For the CDR3, the DNA is TGTGCCAGCAGCTTATCAGGGAATTTTGAAAAACTGTTTTTT.

V and J are TRBV6-5 and TRBJ1-1, with D tentatively TRBD1 (6 bases). The germline gives CDR1 MNHEY, CDR2 SVGAGI. The CDR3 totals 14 residues. V gave up 6 bases and J gave up 0 bases, with 11 bases separating them. The CDR3 is CASSQGFMNTEAFF. The CDR3 region has the DNA TGTGCCAGCAGCCAGGGGTTCATGAACACTGAAGCTTTCTTT.

V and J are TRBV10-3 and TRBJ2-2, with D perhaps matching TRBD1 (6 bases). Trimming cost V 6 bases and J 5 bases, with 10 bases left between them. The CDR3 contains 13 residues. Germline V lookup: CDR1 ENHRY, CDR2 SYGVKD. CDR3 in amino acids: CAIRGQGTGELFF. CDR3 DNA sequence: TGTGCCATCAGGGGGCAGGGGACCGGGGAGCTGTTTTTT.

The CDR3, as DNA: TGCGCCAGCAGTCTACGGGACTCTCCGGGACTAGCGGGAGGGCTTAATGAGCAGTTCTTC. It specifies CASSLRDSPGLAGGLNEQFF. The chain joins TRBV23-1 to TRBJ2-1; TRBD2 agrees at 16 bases. TRBV23-1 qualifies as an ORF whose function is uncertain. Unmatched junction bases numbered 16, after V lost 4 bases and J lost 7 bases. CDR3 length: 20 amino acids.

On this clone: The identical CDR3 is also encoded by other nucleotide sequences in the sample. The V and J genes are TRBV28 and TRBJ2-7; D not certain. Trimming removed 5 bases from V and 4 bases from J, with 12 bases in between. CDR1 is MDHEN, CDR2 SYDVKM, per germline. There are 13 residues in the CDR3. This CDR3 is CASSLPGLYEQYF. The CDR3 coding sequence is TGTGCCAGCAGTCTGCCCGGCCTTTACGAGCAGTACTTC.

This clone appeared a single time. One junction end does not reproduce the germline sequence, and a read error may be involved. This chain joins TRBV9 and TRBJ2-5, with D perhaps TRBD2 (5 bases). Germline CDR1 SGDLS, CDR2 YYNGEE. The CDR3 extends over 10 amino acids. Written as DNA, the CDR3 is TGTGCCAGCCGCCCGGGATCGGTGGACTTC. Residues: CASRPGSVDF.

The rearrangement joins TRBV7-9 to TRBJ2-4; perhaps D is TRBD1 or TRBD2 (5 bases each). The CDR3 is made up of 15 amino acids. Germline CDR1 is SEHNR and CDR2 is FQNEAQ (reference sequence). Trimming stripped 3 bases from V and 1 base from J, with 10 bases between. The CDR3 spells CASSLGTGAKNIQYF. The CDR3 DNA reads TGTGCCAGCAGCTTGGGGACGGGGGCCAAAAACATTCAGTACTTC.

The chain recombines TRBV25-1 with TRBJ2-7; unclear D gene. There are 13 residues in the CDR3. CDR1 is MGHDK and CDR2 is SYGVNS in the germline V gene. Deletions cut 3 bases from V and 0 bases from J, with 6 bases between. The DNA of the CDR3 is TGTGCCAGCAGTGATGGGTACTCCTACGAGCAGTACTTC. Its translation: CASSDGYSYEQYF.

The chain has TRBV5-1 and TRBJ2-2; 10 nucleotides align to TRBD2. From germline, CDR1 is SGHRS and CDR2 YFSETQ. Germline trimming cut 0 bases from V and 8 bases from J; bases unmatched to any gene: 13. The CDR3 runs 18 residues. This CDR3 reads CASSLAGASGSAAGELFF. The CDR3 nucleotides read TGCGCCAGCAGCTTGGCCGGCGCTAGCGGGAGCGCCGCTGGGGAGCTGTTTTTT.

J is TRBJ2-3 and V is TRBV10-1; 8 bases align to TRBD2. The CDR3 runs 15 residues. V was pared by 3 bases and J by 3 bases, with 5 bases of the junction left unmatched. Germline CDR1 is WNHNN and CDR2 is SYGVQD (reference sequence). The DNA for the CDR3 is TGCGCCAGCAGTGATATTAGCGGGAAAACAGATACGCAGTATTTT. This sequence encodes CASSDISGKTDTQYF.

Here the CDR3 DNA reads TGCGCCAGCAGCTCTTTGGCAGAGCAGTACTTC. Translation: CASSSLAEQYF. The gene calls are TRBV5-1 and TRBJ2-7; D ambiguous. CDR1 is SGHRS and CDR2 is YFSETQ in the germline V gene. The V and J ends lost 3 bases and 7 bases respectively, with 8 bases between them. This CDR3 is built from 11 residues. Combining the CDR3 with reference TRBV5-1 and TRBJ2-7 gives the whole variable domain KAGVTQTPRYLIKTRGQQVTLSCSPISGHRSVSWYQQTPGQGLQFLFEYFSETQRNKGNFPGRFSGRQFSNSRSEMNVSTLELGDSALYLCASSSLAEQYFGPGTRLTVT.

The J gene is TRBJ2-5, the V gene TRBV7-9; the D gene is possibly TRBD1 (6 bases). V gave up 5 bases and J gave up 1 base, with 11 bases separating them. The length of the CDR3 is 14 residues. Per germline, CDR1 SEHNR and CDR2 FQNEAQ (reference sequence). For the CDR3, the DNA is TGTGCCAGCAGCCCCGGGACATCCCAAGAGACCCAGTACTTC. The encoded protein is CASSPGTSQETQYF.

The V gene is TRBV6-5, the J gene TRBJ2-2; tentatively, D is TRBD1 or TRBD2 (6 bases each). Germline CDR1 and CDR2: MNHEY and SVGAGI. V lost 2 bases to trimming and J lost 6 bases, with 16 bases between them. This CDR3 has 16 residues. CDR3 nucleotide sequence: TGTGCCAGCAGTTACGGAGGGGGTGAATTAGCCGGGGAGCTGTTTTTT. It encodes CASSYGGGELAGELFF.

This chain connects TRBV5-1 to TRBJ2-5; no definite D call. The CDR3 runs to 13 residues. The germline CDR1 and CDR2 sequences are SGHRS and YFSETQ. The V end lost 5 bases, the J end lost 2 bases, and 10 bases lay between the germline ends. CDR3 loop: CASSSTNQETQYF. The CDR3 nucleotides read TGCGCCAGCAGTTCGACAAATCAAGAGACCCAGTACTTC.